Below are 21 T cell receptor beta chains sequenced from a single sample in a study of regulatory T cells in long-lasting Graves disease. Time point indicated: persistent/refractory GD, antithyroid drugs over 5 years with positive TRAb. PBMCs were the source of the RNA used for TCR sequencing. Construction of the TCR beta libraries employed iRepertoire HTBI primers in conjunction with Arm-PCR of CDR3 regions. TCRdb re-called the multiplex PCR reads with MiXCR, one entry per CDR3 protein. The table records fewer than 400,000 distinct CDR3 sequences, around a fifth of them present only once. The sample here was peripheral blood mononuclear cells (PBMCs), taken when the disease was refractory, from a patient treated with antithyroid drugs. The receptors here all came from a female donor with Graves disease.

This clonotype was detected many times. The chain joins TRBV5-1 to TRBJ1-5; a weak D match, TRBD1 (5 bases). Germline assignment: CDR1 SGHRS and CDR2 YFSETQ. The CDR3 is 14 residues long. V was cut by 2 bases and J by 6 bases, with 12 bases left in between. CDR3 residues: CASSFVAGTQPQHF. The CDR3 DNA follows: TGCGCCAGCAGCTTTGTGGCAGGGACTCAGCCCCAGCATTTT.

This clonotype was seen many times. The CDR3 here is CASSRDSGYTF. The CDR3 bases are TGTGCCAGCAGCCGGGATTCCGGCTACACCTTC. The gene calls are TRBV2 and TRBJ1-2; the D is unclear. V dropped 6 bases and J dropped 8 bases, with 10 bases sitting between them. This CDR3 has 11 residues. CDR1 and CDR2 from the germline V gene are SNHLY and FYNNEI.

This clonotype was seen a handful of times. Written as DNA, the CDR3 is TGTGCTAGTGGTTTGTTTACCGGGGAGCTGTTTTTT. As protein: CASGLFTGELFF. The chain is built from TRBV12-5 and TRBJ2-2; D is unclear. Germline V gene sequence: CDR1 LGHNT, CDR2 FRNRAP. The CDR3 is 12 residues long. Trimming took 2 bases from V and 5 from J, leaving 3 bases between them.

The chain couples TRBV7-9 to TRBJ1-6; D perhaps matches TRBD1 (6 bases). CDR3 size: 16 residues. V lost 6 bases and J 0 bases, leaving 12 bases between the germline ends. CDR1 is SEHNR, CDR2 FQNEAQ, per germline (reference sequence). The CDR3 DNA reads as TGTGCCAGCAGATTCGGACAGAGCTCCTATAATTCACCCCTCCACTTT. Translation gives CASRFGQSSYNSPLHF.

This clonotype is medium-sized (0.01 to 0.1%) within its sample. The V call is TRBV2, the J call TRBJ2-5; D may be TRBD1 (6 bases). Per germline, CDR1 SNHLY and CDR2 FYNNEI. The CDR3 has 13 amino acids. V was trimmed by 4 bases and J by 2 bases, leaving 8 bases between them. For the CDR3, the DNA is TGTGCCAGCAGTGTCGACAGGCAAGAGACCCAGTACTTC. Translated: CASSVDRQETQYF.

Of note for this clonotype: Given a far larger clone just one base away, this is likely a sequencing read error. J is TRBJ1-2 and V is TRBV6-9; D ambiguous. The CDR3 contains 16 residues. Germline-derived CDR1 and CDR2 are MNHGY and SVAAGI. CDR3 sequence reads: CVSSYGSPVLLYGYTF. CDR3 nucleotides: TGTGTCAGCAGTTACGGATCCCCCGTACTCCTCTATGGCTACACCTTC.

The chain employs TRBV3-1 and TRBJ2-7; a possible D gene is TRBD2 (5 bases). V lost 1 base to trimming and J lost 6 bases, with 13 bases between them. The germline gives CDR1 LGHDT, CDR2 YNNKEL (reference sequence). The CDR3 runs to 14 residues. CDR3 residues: CASSQGTGQIEQYF. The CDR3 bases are TGTGCCAGCAGCCAAGGGACTGGGCAGATCGAGCAGTACTTC.

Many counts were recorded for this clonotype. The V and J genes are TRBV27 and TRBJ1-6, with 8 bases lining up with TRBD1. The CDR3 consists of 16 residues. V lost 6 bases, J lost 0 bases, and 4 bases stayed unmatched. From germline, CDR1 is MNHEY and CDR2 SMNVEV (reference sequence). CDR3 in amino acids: CASRGDRSSYNSPLHF. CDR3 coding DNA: TGTGCCAGCAGGGGGGACAGGAGCTCCTATAATTCACCCCTCCACTTT.

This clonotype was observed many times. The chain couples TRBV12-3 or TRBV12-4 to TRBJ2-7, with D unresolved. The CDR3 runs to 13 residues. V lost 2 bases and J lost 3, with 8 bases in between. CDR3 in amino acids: CASSLKWGYEQYF. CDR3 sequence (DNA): TGTGCCAGCAGTTTAAAATGGGGCTACGAGCAGTACTTC.

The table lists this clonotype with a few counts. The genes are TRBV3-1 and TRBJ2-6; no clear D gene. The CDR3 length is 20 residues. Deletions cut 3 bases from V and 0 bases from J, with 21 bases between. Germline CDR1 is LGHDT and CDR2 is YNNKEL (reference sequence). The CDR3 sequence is CASSHWTSPNPHSGANVLTF. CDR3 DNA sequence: TGTGCCAGCAGCCATTGGACCTCTCCCAACCCCCACTCTGGGGCCAACGTCCTGACTTTC.

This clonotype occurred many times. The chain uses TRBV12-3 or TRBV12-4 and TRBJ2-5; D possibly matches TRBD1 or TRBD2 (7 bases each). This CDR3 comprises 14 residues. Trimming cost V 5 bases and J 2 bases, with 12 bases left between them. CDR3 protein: CASSRRGGQETQYF. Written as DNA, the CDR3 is TGTGCCAGCAGTCGCAGGGGGGGGCAAGAGACCCAGTACTTC.

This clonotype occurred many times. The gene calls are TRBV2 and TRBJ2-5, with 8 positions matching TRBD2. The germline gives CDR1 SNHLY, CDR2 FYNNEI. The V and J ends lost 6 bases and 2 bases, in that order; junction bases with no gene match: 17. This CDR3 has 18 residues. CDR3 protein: CASSGSSTGGAYQETQYF. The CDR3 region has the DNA TGTGCCAGCAGCGGTTCCAGCACGGGGGGGGCCTATCAAGAGACCCAGTACTTC.

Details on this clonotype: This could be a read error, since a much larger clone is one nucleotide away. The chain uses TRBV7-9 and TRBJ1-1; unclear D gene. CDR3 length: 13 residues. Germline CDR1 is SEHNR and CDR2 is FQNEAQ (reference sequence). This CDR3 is CVSTDGKNTEAFF. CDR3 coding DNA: TGTGTCAGCACCGACGGGAAGAACACTGAAGCTTTCTTT.

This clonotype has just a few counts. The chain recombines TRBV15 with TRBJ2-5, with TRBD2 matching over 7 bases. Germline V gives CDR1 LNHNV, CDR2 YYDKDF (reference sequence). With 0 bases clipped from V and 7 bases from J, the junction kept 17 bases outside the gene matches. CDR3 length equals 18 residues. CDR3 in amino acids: CATSREPSAWSQRGTQYF. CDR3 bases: TGTGCCACCAGCAGAGAACCTAGCGCCTGGAGTCAGCGGGGGACCCAGTACTTC. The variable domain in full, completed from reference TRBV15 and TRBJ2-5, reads DAMVIQNPRYQVTQFGKPVTLSCSQTLNHNVMYWYQQKSSQAPKLLFHYYDKDFNNEADTPDNFQSRRPNTSFCFLDIRSPGLGDTAMYLCATSREPSAWSQRGTQYFGPGTRLLVL.

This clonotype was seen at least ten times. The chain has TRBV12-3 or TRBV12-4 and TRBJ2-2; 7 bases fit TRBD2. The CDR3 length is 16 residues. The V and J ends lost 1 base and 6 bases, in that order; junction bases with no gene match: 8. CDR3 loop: CASSLGTGGIAGELFF. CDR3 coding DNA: TGTGCCAGCAGTTTAGGAACGGGAGGTATTGCCGGGGAGCTGTTTTTT.

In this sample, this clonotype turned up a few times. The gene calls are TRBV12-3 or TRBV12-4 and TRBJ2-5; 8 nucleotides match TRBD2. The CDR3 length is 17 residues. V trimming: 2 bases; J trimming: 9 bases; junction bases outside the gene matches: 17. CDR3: CASSLPGLAGAPQAQYF. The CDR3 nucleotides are TGTGCCAGCAGTTTACCTGGACTAGCAGGGGCCCCTCAGGCCCAGTACTTC.

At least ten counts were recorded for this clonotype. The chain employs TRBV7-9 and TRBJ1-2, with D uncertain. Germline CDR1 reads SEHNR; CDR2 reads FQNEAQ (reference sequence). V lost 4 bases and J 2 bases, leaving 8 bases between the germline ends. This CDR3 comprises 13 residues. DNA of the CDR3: TGTGCCAGCAGCTCAGATTTGAACTATGGCTACACCTTC. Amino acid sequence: CASSSDLNYGYTF.

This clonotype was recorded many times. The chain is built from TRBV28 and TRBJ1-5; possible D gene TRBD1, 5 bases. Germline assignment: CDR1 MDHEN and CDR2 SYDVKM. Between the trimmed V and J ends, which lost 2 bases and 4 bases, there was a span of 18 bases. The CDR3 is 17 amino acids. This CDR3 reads CASSLGMGLQLNQPQHF. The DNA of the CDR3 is TGTGCCAGCAGTTTAGGTATGGGACTGCAGCTGAATCAGCCCCAGCATTTT. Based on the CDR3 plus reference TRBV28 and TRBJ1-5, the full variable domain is DVKVTQSSRYLVKRTGEKVFLECVQDMDHENMFWYRQDPGLGLRLIYFSYDVKMKEKGDIPEGYSVSREKKERFSLILESASTNQTSMYLCASSLGMGLQLNQPQHFGDGTRLSIL.

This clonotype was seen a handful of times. CDR3 protein: CASSQVGGGYTF. In DNA form, the CDR3 reads TGCGCCAGCAGCCAAGTCGGGGGAGGCTACACCTTC. This sequence joins TRBV4-1 and TRBJ1-2; D might be TRBD1 (5 bases). CDR1 MGHRA and CDR2 YSYEKL come from the germline V gene. Trimming took off 1 base at V and 8 bases at J, with 8 bases between the two ends. The length of the CDR3 is 12 residues.

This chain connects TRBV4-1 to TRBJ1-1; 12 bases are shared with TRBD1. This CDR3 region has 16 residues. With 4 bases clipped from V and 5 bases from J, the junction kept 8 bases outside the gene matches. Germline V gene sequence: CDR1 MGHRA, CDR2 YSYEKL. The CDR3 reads CASSPGQGAFKTEAFF. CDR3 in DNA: TGCGCCAGCAGCCCGGGACAGGGGGCGTTTAAAACTGAAGCTTTCTTT.

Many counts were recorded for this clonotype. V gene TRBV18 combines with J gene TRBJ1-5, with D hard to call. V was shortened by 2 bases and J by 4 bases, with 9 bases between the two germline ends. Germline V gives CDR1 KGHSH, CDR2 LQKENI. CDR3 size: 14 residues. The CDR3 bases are TGTGCCAGCTCACCAACTGACGGTAATCAGCCCCAGCATTTT. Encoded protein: CASSPTDGNQPQHF.